This entry concerns a single TCR beta chain. The sample belongs to a study of blood T cell repertoires in COVID-19. Sequenced by immunoSEQ multiplex PCR; TCRdb stores in-frame clones only, minus some. Counted here are some 60,000 clones, roughly 90% occurring once; the ten biggest clones make up less than 2%. The CDR3 sequence is 11 residues long. The chain combines TRBV23-1 with TRBJ2-2; 8 positions match TRBD2. TRBV23-1 is an ORF; its function is uncertain. This clonotype was sampled from a human donor in a cohort sampled during active COVID-19. The sequencing input was peripheral blood. CDR3 sequence: CATGGVGELFF. The CDR3 DNA sequence: TGCGCTACGGGAGGGGTTGGGGAGCTGTTTTTT.